Below, 22 T cell receptor beta chains from the same sample are listed, as sequenced in a study of Tregs in tolerant kidney transplant recipients. TCRdb's table, derived via immunoSEQ multiplex PCR, lists solely in-frame clones and lacks some. The sample consists of tens of thousands of clones, less than 90% of them appearing once. Source material: CD4+ T cells from blood. These TCRs come from a human donor in good health.

The chain employs TRBV15 and TRBJ1-1; D remains ambiguous. The CDR3 spans 16 residues. Germline CDR1 LNHNV, CDR2 YYDKDF (reference sequence). V was clipped by 1 base and J by 3 bases, with 15 bases between them. Here the CDR3 DNA reads TGTGCCACCAGCAGAGGGGAGGTCCCGTGGGACACTGAAGCTTTCTTT. Translating it yields CATSRGEVPWDTEAFF.

This rearrangement joins TRBV29-1 to TRBJ1-1; D might be TRBD1 (5 bases). The V gene's germline CDR1 is SQVTM and CDR2 ANQGSEA. This CDR3 comprises 13 residues. Trimming cost V 1 base and J 3 bases, with 9 bases left between them. CDR3 sequence reads: CSVEGRAHTEAFF. CDR3 in DNA: TGCAGCGTTGAAGGCAGGGCCCACACTGAAGCTTTCTTT.

The rearrangement links TRBV30 to TRBJ2-7, with 11 positions matching TRBD2. The V segment lost 7 bases and the J segment 2 bases; nucleotides outside the gene matches: 7. CDR1 and CDR2 (germline): GTSNPN, SVGIG (reference sequence). This CDR3 is 14 amino acids long. CDR3 in amino acids: CAFSSGGPAYEQYF. The CDR3 region has the DNA TGTGCCTTCTCTAGCGGGGGGCCCGCCTACGAGCAGTACTTC.

In this sample, this clone turned up once. V gene TRBV2 combines with J gene TRBJ2-2, with D possibly matching TRBD1 (5 bases). The CDR3 length is 16 residues. V was pared by 4 bases and J by 4 bases, with 16 bases between. Per germline, CDR1 SNHLY and CDR2 FYNNEI. CDR3 nucleotides: TGTGCCAGCAGTGGGGGCGCCACAAGGCGCACCGGGGAGCTGTTTTTT. Translating it yields CASSGGATRRTGELFF. The variable domain in full, completed from reference TRBV2 and TRBJ2-2, reads EPEVTQTPSHQVTQMGQEVILRCVPISNHLYFYWYRQILGQKVEFLVSFYNNEISEKSEIFDDQFSVERPDGSNFTLKIRSTKLEDSAMYFCASSGGATRRTGELFFGEGSRLTVL.

This clone occurred a few times. The same CDR3 is also encoded by other DNA sequences in this sample. The chain couples TRBV11-3 to TRBJ2-3; D remains unclear. V was clipped by 1 base and J by 1 base, with 9 bases between them. Germline V gene lookup returns CDR1 SGHNT and CDR2 YENEEA. The CDR3 covers 15 residues. In nucleotides, the CDR3 is TGTGCCAGCAGCTTAGTAGATCCTGGCACAGATACGCAGTATTTT. Residues: CASSLVDPGTDTQYF.

This chain joins TRBV4-2 and TRBJ1-2; possible D gene TRBD1, 6 bases. CDR1 is LGHNA, CDR2 YNFKEQ, per germline. CDR3 length: 18 residues. V lost 0 bases, J lost 8 bases, and 25 bases lay in between. CDR3 nucleotides: TGTGCCAGCAGCCAAGATGGGTTCGGGGGCGACAAGAGGGGAGGCTACACCTTC. Amino acids: CASSQDGFGGDKRGGYTF.

In DNA form, the CDR3 reads TGTGCCAGCAGCCAAGACCCCTTGGGTAGCGGGGGGGCGTTGGAGCAGTACTTC. It encodes CASSQDPLGSGGALEQYF. This rearrangement joins TRBV4-2 to TRBJ2-7, with 11 bases matching TRBD2. Per the germline V gene, CDR1 is LGHNA and CDR2 is YNFKEQ. Trimming at V came to 0 bases and at J to 7 bases, leaving 14 bases not matched to a gene. The CDR3 runs 18 residues.

The rearrangement links TRBV7-9 to TRBJ1-2; TRBD1 matches at 8 bases. The germline gives CDR1 SEHNR, CDR2 FQNEAQ (reference sequence). The length of the CDR3 is 13 residues. V lost 3 bases, J lost 8 bases, and 5 bases stayed unmatched. The CDR3 here is CASSFDRGRGYTF. DNA of the CDR3: TGTGCCAGCAGCTTCGACAGGGGACGCGGCTACACCTTC.

The V call is TRBV4-3, the J call TRBJ2-5; 10 nucleotides agree with TRBD1. With 4 bases clipped from V and 4 bases from J, the junction kept 6 bases outside the gene matches. Germline loops: CDR1 LGHNA, CDR2 YSLEER. This CDR3 spans 15 amino acids. This CDR3 is CASSPGTGEGETQYF. CDR3 DNA: TGCGCCAGCAGCCCCGGGACAGGGGAAGGAGAGACCCAGTACTTC.

J is TRBJ1-6 and V is TRBV6-1; perhaps TRBD1 as D (5 bases). Trimming removed 1 base from V and 7 bases from J, with 14 bases in between. CDR1 and CDR2 (germline): MNHNS, SASEGT. This CDR3 is 16 amino acids long. CDR3 nucleotide sequence: TGTGCCAGCAGTGAAGGGGTTGGGGGGGGGAATTCACCCCTCCACTTT. This encodes CASSEGVGGGNSPLHF.

The chain links TRBV11-2 to TRBJ2-7; either TRBD1 or TRBD2 may supply D (6 bases each). The CDR3 runs 15 residues. Germline V gene sequence: CDR1 SGHAT, CDR2 FQNNGV. Trimming cost V 5 bases and J 1 base, with 15 bases left between them. The CDR3 sequence is CASSPETGRSYEQYF. For the CDR3, the DNA is TGTGCCAGCAGCCCCGAAACAGGGAGGTCCTACGAGCAGTACTTC.

CDR3 DNA: TGTGCCAGCAGCTTACTCCCTAGCGGCCCCTACGAGCAGTACTTC. Residues: CASSLLPSGPYEQYF. The rearrangement links TRBV11-2 to TRBJ2-7; 7 positions match TRBD2. CDR1 is SGHAT and CDR2 is FQNNGV in the germline V gene. This CDR3 contains 15 residues. V lost 2 bases, J lost 2 bases, and 6 bases stayed unmatched.

The chain combines TRBV25-1 with TRBJ1-6; D perhaps matches TRBD1 (6 bases). V was pared by 7 bases and J by 9 bases, with 13 bases between. Germline V CDR1 and CDR2: MGHDK, SYGVNS. This CDR3 has 13 amino acids. CDR3 sequence (DNA): TGTGCCAGCACCAACTCGGGGGCTTCACCCCTCCACTTT. Translation: CASTNSGASPLHF.

In this sample, this clone turned up once. CDR3: CASSREQGAFGTEAFF. CDR3 DNA: TGTGCCAGCAGTCGAGAACAGGGGGCTTTTGGCACTGAAGCTTTCTTT. This chain links TRBV2 with TRBJ1-1; 9 bases line up with TRBD1. The CDR3 loop spans 16 amino acids. Trimming cost V 5 bases and J 4 bases; bases outside gene matches: 11. Looked up from germline, CDR1 is SNHLY and CDR2 is FYNNEI.

The V gene is TRBV7-2, the J gene TRBJ1-6; 7 bases are a match to TRBD1. Germline V gene data show CDR1 as SGHTA and CDR2 as FQGNSA. Germline trimming cut 5 bases from V and 9 bases from J; bases unmatched to any gene: 10. The CDR3 is 15 amino acids. The CDR3 DNA is TGTGCCAGCAGCGGTCTCAGGGGGTCGGTTTCACCCCTCCACTTT. It yields the protein CASSGLRGSVSPLHF.

The chain joins TRBV25-1 to TRBJ2-3; D perhaps matches TRBD1 (5 bases). The V gene lost 5 bases and the J gene lost 5 bases, with 17 bases spanning the gap. Germline values: CDR1 MGHDK, CDR2 SYGVNS. This CDR3 has 15 amino acids. CDR3 sequence: CASSMLLGPEDTQYF. The DNA for the CDR3 is TGTGCCAGCAGTATGTTGCTGGGGCCTGAAGATACGCAGTATTTT.

This rearrangement joins TRBV2 to TRBJ2-4; D gene uncertain. This CDR3 is built from 13 residues. V gave up 8 bases and J gave up 1 base, with 9 bases separating them. Looked up from germline, CDR1 is SNHLY and CDR2 is FYNNEI. The CDR3 region has the DNA TGTGCCAGCTCAACGGGTGCCAAAAACATTCAGTACTTC. Translated: CASSTGAKNIQYF.

The chain is built from TRBV19 and TRBJ1-5; possibly TRBD1 for D (6 bases). The CDR3 covers 16 residues. Germline CDR1 LNHDA, CDR2 SQIVND (reference sequence). Trimming removed 2 bases at V and 5 bases at J, with 16 bases between. CDR3 loop: CASSISLQGEDQPQHF. CDR3 coding DNA: TGTGCCAGTAGTATATCTTTACAGGGTGAAGATCAGCCCCAGCATTTT. The whole variable domain, remainder taken from reference TRBV19 and TRBJ1-5, is DGGITQSPKYLFRKEGQNVTLSCEQNLNHDAMYWYRQDPGQGLRLIYYSQIVNDFQKGDIAEGYSVSREKKESFPLTVTSAQKNPTAFYLCASSISLQGEDQPQHFGDGTRLSIL.

This chain uses TRBV25-1 with TRBJ2-1; TRBD2 agrees at 9 bases. This CDR3 spans 17 amino acids. Germline V lookup: CDR1 MGHDK, CDR2 SYGVNS. V was clipped by 2 bases and J by 7 bases; unmatched bases: 12. The CDR3 region has the DNA TGTGCCAGCAGTGAAGGCCTCGCGGGGGGGCGAGGGAATGAGCAGTTCTTC. It encodes CASSEGLAGGRGNEQFF.

The V gene is TRBV30, the J gene TRBJ1-6; TRBD1 might be the D (6 bases). Trimming removed 5 bases at V and 14 bases at J, with 19 bases between. In germline, CDR1 is GTSNPN, CDR2 SVGIG (reference sequence). This CDR3 is 13 amino acids long. The CDR3, as DNA: TGTGCCTGGGCAAAGGGGGGCACTTTGTCCCTCCACTTT. This codes for CAWAKGGTLSLHF.

This clone was seen more than once but under ten times. V and J are TRBV2 and TRBJ2-5; perhaps TRBD1 as D (6 bases). The V end lost 7 bases, the J end lost 1 base, and 13 bases lay between the germline ends. The CDR3 is 14 amino acids. Germline V gene data show CDR1 as SNHLY and CDR2 as FYNNEI. CDR3 sequence: CASTKTGPQETQYF. The CDR3 bases are TGTGCCAGCACCAAGACAGGTCCCCAAGAGACCCAGTACTTC. Using reference TRBV2 and TRBJ2-5 for the parts outside the CDR3, the full variable domain is EPEVTQTPSHQVTQMGQEVILRCVPISNHLYFYWYRQILGQKVEFLVSFYNNEISEKSEIFDDQFSVERPDGSNFTLKIRSTKLEDSAMYFCASTKTGPQETQYFGPGTRLLVL.

As regards this clone: An end of the junction differs from the germline gene, which may be a read error. V usage is TRBV7-9 and J usage is TRBJ2-5; D is perhaps TRBD1 or TRBD2 (5 bases each). Germline V gene sequence: CDR1 SEHNR, CDR2 FQNEAQ (reference sequence). The CDR3 runs 14 residues. CDR3 sequence reads: CASSLAGTRETQYF. CDR3 in DNA: TGTGCCAGCAGCCTAGCCGGGACCCGAGAGACCCAGTACTTC.